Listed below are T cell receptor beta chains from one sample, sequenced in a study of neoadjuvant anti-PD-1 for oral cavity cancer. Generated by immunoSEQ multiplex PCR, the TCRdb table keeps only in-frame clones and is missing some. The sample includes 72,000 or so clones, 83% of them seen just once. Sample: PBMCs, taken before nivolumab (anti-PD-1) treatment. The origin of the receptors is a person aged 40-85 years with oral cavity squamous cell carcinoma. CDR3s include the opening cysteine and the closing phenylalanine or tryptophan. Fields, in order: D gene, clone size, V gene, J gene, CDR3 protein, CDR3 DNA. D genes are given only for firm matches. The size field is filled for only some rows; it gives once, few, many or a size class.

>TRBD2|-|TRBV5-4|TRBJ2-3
CASSTKAGGTDTQYF
TGTGCCAGCAGCACTAAAGCGGGGGGAACAGATACGCAGTATTTT
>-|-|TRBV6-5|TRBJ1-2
CASRPAGNYGYTF
TGTGCCAGCAGGCCCGCAGGGAACTATGGCTACACCTTC
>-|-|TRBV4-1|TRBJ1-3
CASSRDRPDSGNTIYF
TGCGCCAGCAGCCGTGACAGGCCCGACTCTGGAAACACCATATATTTT
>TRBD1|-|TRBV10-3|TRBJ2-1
CAISGDRGSYNEQFF
TGTGCCATCAGTGGTGACAGGGGCTCCTACAATGAGCAGTTCTTC
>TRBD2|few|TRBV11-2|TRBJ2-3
CASSSPRGRAPTDTQYF
TGTGCCAGCAGCTCGCCGCGCGGGAGGGCCCCCACAGATACGCAGTATTTT
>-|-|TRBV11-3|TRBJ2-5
CASSLDLGREETQYF
TGTGCCAGCAGCTTAGATCTAGGACGGGAAGAGACCCAGTACTTC
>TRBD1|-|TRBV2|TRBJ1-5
CASRGDRVSNQPQHF
TGTGCCAGCAGGGGGGACAGAGTTTCCAATCAGCCCCAGCATTTT
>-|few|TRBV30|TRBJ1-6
CAWSANSPPTGSPLHF
TGTGCCTGGAGTGCCAACTCCCCCCCAACGGGGTCACCCCTCCACTTT
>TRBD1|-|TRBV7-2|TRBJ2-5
CASSYDRGSFHF
TGTGCCAGCAGTTATGACAGGGGAAGCTTCCACTTC
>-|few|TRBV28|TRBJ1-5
CASSLQQDIWSNQPQHF
TGTGCCAGCAGTTTGCAGCAGGACATTTGGAGCAATCAGCCCCAGCATTTT
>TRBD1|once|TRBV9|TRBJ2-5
CASSVSPTGAQTQYF
TGTGCCAGCAGCGTATCCCCCACAGGGGCACAGACCCAGTACTTC
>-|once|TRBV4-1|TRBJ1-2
CASSQEGGNFLDYTF
TGCGCCAGCAGCCAAGAAGGGGGAAATTTTCTCGACTACACCTTC
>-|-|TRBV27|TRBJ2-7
CASSGRQALYYEQYF
TGTGCCAGCAGTGGGCGACAAGCGTTGTACTACGAGCAGTACTTC
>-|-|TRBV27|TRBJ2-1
CASRPGASSYNEQFF
TGTGCCAGCAGGCCTGGGGCGAGCTCCTACAATGAGCAGTTCTTC
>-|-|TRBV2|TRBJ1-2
CASSEGQAMNGYTF
TGTGCCAGCAGTGAAGGACAGGCGATGAATGGCTACACCTTC
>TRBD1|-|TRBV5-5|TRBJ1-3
CASSLMDRAGNTIYF
TGTGCCAGCAGCTTGATGGACAGGGCTGGAAACACCATATATTTT
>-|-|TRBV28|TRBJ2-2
CASSFSTLRGGGRNTGELFF
TGTGCCAGCAGTTTTTCCACCCTCCGGGGCGGGGGCCGAAACACCGGGGAGCTGTTTTTT
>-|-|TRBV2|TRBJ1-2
CASREGPVGYGYTF
TGTGCCAGCAGAGAGGGCCCAGTAGGCTATGGCTACACCTTC
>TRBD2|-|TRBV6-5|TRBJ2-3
CASSGGLAVVMTQYF
TGTGCCAGCAGTGGGGGACTAGCCGTGGTAATGACGCAGTATTTT
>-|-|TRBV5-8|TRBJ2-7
CASSLLLAPYEQYF
TGTGCCAGCAGCTTGTTGCTAGCCCCCTACGAGCAGTACTTC
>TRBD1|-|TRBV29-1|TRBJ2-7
CSVKGANYEQYF
TGCAGCGTTAAGGGGGCTAACTACGAGCAGTACTTC
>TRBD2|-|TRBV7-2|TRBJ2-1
CATRLAIYNEQFF
TGTGCCACCAGACTAGCGATCTACAATGAGCAGTTCTTC
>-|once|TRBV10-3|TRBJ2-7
CAISRESSYEQYF
TGTGCCATAAGCCGGGAGAGCTCCTACGAGCAGTACTTC
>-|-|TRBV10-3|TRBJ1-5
CASRTGNQPQHF
TGTGCCTCCAGGACAGGCAATCAGCCCCAGCATTTT
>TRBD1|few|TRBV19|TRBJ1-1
CASSIEAGGTEAFF
TGTGCCAGTAGTATAGAGGCAGGGGGCACTGAAGCTTTCTTT
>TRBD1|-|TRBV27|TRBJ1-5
CASSFSGGRQPQHF
TGTGCCAGCAGTTTTTCAGGGGGGCGTCAGCCCCAGCATTTT
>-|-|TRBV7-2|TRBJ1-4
CASGAGGTGNEKLFF
TGTGCCAGCGGAGCTGGGGGGACGGGTAATGAAAAACTGTTTTTT
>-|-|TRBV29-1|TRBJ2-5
CSAGTGGLNF
TGCAGCGCGGGGACGGGTGGCCTCAACTTC
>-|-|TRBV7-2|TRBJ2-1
CASSLAAYNEQFF
TGTGCCAGCAGCTTAGCGGCCTACAATGAGCAGTTCTTC
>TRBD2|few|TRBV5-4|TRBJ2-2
CASSTGLDRAGELFF
TGTGCCAGCAGCACGGGACTAGATCGTGCCGGGGAGCTGTTTTTT
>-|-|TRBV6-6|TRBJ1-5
CASASGNQPQHF
TGTGCCAGCGCTTCAGGGAATCAGCCCCAGCATTTT
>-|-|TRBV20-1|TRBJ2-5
CSANREGTQYF
TGCAGTGCTAATCGAGAAGGGACCCAGTACTTC
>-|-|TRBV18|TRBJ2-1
CASSLAGGDNEQFF
TGTGCCAGCTCACTGGCCGGAGGGGACAATGAGCAGTTCTTC
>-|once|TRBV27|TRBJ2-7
CASADLSGGHYEQYF
TGTGCCAGCGCTGACCTCAGCGGAGGCCACTACGAGCAGTACTTC
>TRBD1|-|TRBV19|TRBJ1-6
CASTISGQGNSPLHF
TGTGCCAGTACTATTTCGGGACAGGGTAATTCACCCCTCCACTTT